This is a list of T cell receptor beta chains from one sample in a study of identical twins. TCRdb re-analysed the 5' RACE reads in MiXCR, keeping a single row per CDR3 protein. Among about 480,000 distinct CDR3 sequences listed, 13% to 15% were seen once. Separately, the same data were catalogued under a study of yellow fever vaccine responses in identical twins.

Sequences were obtained from CD4+ T cells sorted from blood. The receptors originated from a young woman in good health. Both conserved end residues are part of each CDR3. The D gene is left open where the match is weak. Clone size is shown for a subset of rows, as once, few, many or a class of expanded clone.

few	TRBV7-2	TRBD1	TRBJ2-3	CASSLLGQGADTQYF	TGTGCCAGCAGCCTCCTCGGGCAGGGGGCAGATACGCAGTATTTT
few	TRBV18	NA	TRBJ2-7	CASSPTAAYEQYF	TGTGCCAGCTCACCGACAGCCGCCTACGAGCAGTACTTC
few	TRBV28	TRBD1	TRBJ2-3	CASSSNTGTGERDTQYF	TGTGCCAGCAGTTCAAATACCGGGACAGGGGAAAGAGATACGCAGTATTTT
few	TRBV6-1	NA	TRBJ2-1	CASGFGGSRNNEQFF	TGTGCCAGCGGGTTTGGAGGGTCAAGGAACAATGAGCAGTTCTTC
NA	TRBV3-1	TRBD1	TRBJ1-1	CASTDALGQANTEAFF	TGTGCCAGCACCGACGCTTTGGGACAGGCGAACACTGAAGCTTTCTTT
NA	TRBV5-1	TRBD1	TRBJ1-1	CASSSYRGRGMNTEAFF	TGCGCCAGCAGCTCGTACAGGGGGCGAGGCATGAACACTGAAGCTTTCTTT
few	TRBV6-1	TRBD2	TRBJ2-1	CASSRLAGGPGDEQFF	TGTGCCAGCAGCCGGCTAGCGGGAGGGCCGGGGGATGAGCAGTTCTTC
NA	TRBV5-1	NA	TRBJ2-5	CASSLAATQETQYF	TGCGCCAGCAGCTTGGCCGCTACCCAAGAGACCCAGTACTTC
few	TRBV28	NA	TRBJ2-5	CASKSGQETQYF	TGTGCCAGCAAGTCTGGACAAGAGACCCAGTACTTC
few	TRBV20-1	NA	TRBJ2-4	CSAETEGDIQYF	TGCAGTGCAGAGACGGAGGGGGACATTCAGTACTTC
NA	TRBV7-2	TRBD1	TRBJ1-1	CASRPGTVNTEAFF	TGTGCCAGCAGGCCCGGGACAGTTAACACTGAAGCTTTCTTT
NA	TRBV19	NA	TRBJ2-1	CASTLGFSEQFF	TGTGCCAGTACTCTAGGTTTTAGTGAGCAGTTCTTC
NA	TRBV4-2	NA	TRBJ2-7	CASSQDTGDYEQYF	TGTGCCAGCAGCCAAGATACCGGGGACTACGAGCAGTACTTC
NA	TRBV7-3	TRBD2	TRBJ2-3	CASSDGGVKDTQYF	TGTGCCAGCTCCGACGGGGGGGTGAAAGATACGCAGTATTTT
many	TRBV15	NA	TRBJ1-1	CATSRDRMNTEAFF	TGTGCCACCAGCAGAGATCGAATGAACACTGAAGCTTTCTTT
few	TRBV30	TRBD1	TRBJ1-1	CAWSILTRDSPEAFF	TGTGCCTGGAGTATCTTAACCCGGGACAGCCCTGAAGCTTTCTTT
few	TRBV6-1	NA	TRBJ2-1	CASRDDLYSEQFF	TGTGCCAGCAGGGATGATTTGTATAGTGAGCAGTTCTTC
few	TRBV5-1	NA	TRBJ1-1	CASKPKRWGWNTEAFF	TGCGCCAGCAAACCAAAACGGTGGGGGTGGAACACTGAAGCTTTCTTT
many	TRBV20-1	TRBD2	TRBJ2-7	CSVRLAGNYEQYF	TGCAGTGTTAGACTAGCGGGGAACTACGAGCAGTACTTC
NA	TRBV12-3/TRBV12-4	TRBD2	TRBJ2-7	CASSFQGGRAIEQYF	TGTGCCAGCAGTTTCCAAGGCGGGAGGGCCATCGAGCAGTACTTC
few	TRBV24-1	TRBD2	TRBJ2-1	CATSDWGGGANEQFF	TGTGCCACCAGTGATTGGGGCGGGGGGGCCAATGAGCAGTTCTTC
NA	TRBV7-9	TRBD1	TRBJ1-4	CASSLPRQGGSNEKLFF	TGTGCCAGCAGCTTACCACGACAGGGGGGATCTAATGAAAAACTGTTTTTT
many	TRBV29-1	TRBD2	TRBJ2-1	CSVGRGGNQGNEQFF	TGCAGCGTTGGTCGGGGGGGGAATCAGGGCAATGAGCAGTTCTTC
NA	TRBV30	NA	TRBJ2-5	CAWSAQQETQYF	TGTGCCTGGAGTGCCCAGCAAGAGACCCAGTACTTC
few	TRBV29-1	NA	TRBJ2-7	CSVPAGTGAYEQYF	TGCAGCGTCCCAGCCGGGACGGGGGCCTACGAGCAGTACTTC
few	TRBV10-2	NA	TRBJ2-5	CASSVSSQETQYF	TGCGCCAGCAGTGTGAGCAGCCAAGAGACCCAGTACTTC
NA	TRBV20-1	NA	TRBJ1-5	CSARTEGGVGNQPQHF	TGCAGTGCCAGGACTGAAGGCGGGGTTGGCAATCAGCCCCAGCATTTT
NA	TRBV6-5	NA	TRBJ2-5	CASSYPPTPLLETQYF	TGTGCCAGCAGCTACCCCCCGACACCCTTATTAGAGACCCAGTACTTC
few	TRBV2	NA	TRBJ1-2	CASTGLLIQGTYGYTF	TGTGCCAGCACAGGACTCCTCATCCAGGGCACCTATGGCTACACCTTC
once	TRBV14	TRBD1	TRBJ1-1	CASSKQGGNTEAFF	TGTGCCAGCAGCAAGCAGGGGGGAAACACTGAAGCTTTCTTT
few	TRBV24-1	TRBD2	TRBJ2-2	CATSDSTSGRRVDTGELFF	TGTGCCACCAGTGACTCGACTAGCGGGCGGCGGGTAGACACCGGGGAGCTGTTTTTT
NA	TRBV15	NA	TRBJ1-5	CATSRGFTNQPQHF	TGTGCCACCAGCAGAGGTTTCACTAATCAGCCCCAGCATTTT
NA	TRBV12-3/TRBV12-4	TRBD1	TRBJ2-2	CASTLDRGVGELFF	TGTGCCAGCACCTTGGACAGGGGGGTCGGGGAGCTGTTTTTT
many	TRBV5-1	NA	TRBJ2-5	CASSLQGAGETQYF	TGCGCCAGCAGCCTCCAGGGTGCTGGAGAGACCCAGTACTTC
NA	TRBV5-1	TRBD2	TRBJ2-1	CASTISGGPYNEQFF	TGCGCCAGCACTATTAGCGGGGGACCCTACAATGAGCAGTTCTTC
few	TRBV5-1	TRBD2	TRBJ2-5	CASSQGATRGGETQYF	TGCGCCAGCAGCCAAGGTGCGACGCGGGGGGGAGAGACCCAGTACTTC
NA	TRBV10-3	NA	TRBJ2-7	CAISESAGPGYEQYF	TGTGCCATCAGTGAGTCGGCAGGGCCCGGCTACGAGCAGTACTTC
few	TRBV5-1	TRBD2	TRBJ2-5	CASRAGDRGSGETQYF	TGCGCCAGCCGAGCCGGGGACCGCGGGAGCGGAGAGACCCAGTACTTC
NA	TRBV11-1	TRBD2	TRBJ2-3	CASSEGLAGPTDTQYF	TGTGCCAGCAGCGAAGGACTAGCGGGACCCACAGATACGCAGTATTTT
many	TRBV12-3/TRBV12-4	NA	TRBJ2-4	CASSFGRGLTKNIQYF	TGTGCCAGCAGTTTTGGCAGGGGATTAACCAAAAACATTCAGTACTTC
NA	TRBV5-6	TRBD1	TRBJ1-2	CASRHQGGEYGYTF	TGTGCCAGCAGGCACCAGGGGGGCGAGTATGGCTACACCTTC
NA	TRBV20-1	TRBD1	TRBJ2-1	CSASRSRGQVNEQFF	TGCAGTGCGTCACGCAGCCGGGGACAGGTAAATGAGCAGTTCTTC
NA	TRBV9	TRBD2	TRBJ2-4	CASSVDSGGSDLAKNIQYF	TGTGCCAGCAGCGTGGATAGCGGGGGGTCGGATCTAGCCAAAAACATTCAGTACTTC
few	TRBV20-1	NA	TRBJ2-1	CSARGRGPEIFNEQFF	TGCAGTGCTAGGGGGCGCGGGCCTGAGATATTCAATGAGCAGTTCTTC
few	TRBV7-3	TRBD1	TRBJ2-6	CASSFRQGLPGANVLTF	TGTGCCAGCAGCTTTCGACAGGGGCTCCCTGGGGCCAACGTCCTGACTTTC
NA	TRBV28	NA	TRBJ2-7	CASSWGGPLYEQYF	TGTGCCAGCAGTTGGGGGGGGCCCCTCTACGAGCAGTACTTC
few	TRBV4-3	NA	TRBJ2-1	CASSRDRLNEQFF	TGCGCCAGCAGCCGGGACCGGTTGAATGAGCAGTTCTTC
NA	TRBV30	NA	TRBJ2-2	CAWSVLNTGELFF	TGTGCCTGGAGTGTACTGAACACCGGGGAGCTGTTTTTT
few	TRBV11-2	TRBD2	TRBJ2-7	CASSSGLAANYEQYF	TGTGCCAGCAGCTCCGGACTAGCGGCCAACTACGAGCAGTACTTC